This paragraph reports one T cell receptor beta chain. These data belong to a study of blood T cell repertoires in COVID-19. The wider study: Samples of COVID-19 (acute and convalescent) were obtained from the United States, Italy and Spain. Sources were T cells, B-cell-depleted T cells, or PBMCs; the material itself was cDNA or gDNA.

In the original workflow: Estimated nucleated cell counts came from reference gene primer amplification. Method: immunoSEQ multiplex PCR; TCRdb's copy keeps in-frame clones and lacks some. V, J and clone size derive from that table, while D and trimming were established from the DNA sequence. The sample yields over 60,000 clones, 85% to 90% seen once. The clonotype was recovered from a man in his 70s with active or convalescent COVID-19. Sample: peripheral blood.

DNA of the CDR3: TGTGCCAGCGGATTACTACAGGGTTATAATTCACCCCTCCACTTT. Residues: CASGLLQGYNSPLHF. This rearrangement joins TRBV2 to TRBJ1-6; possible D gene TRBD1, 6 bases. CDR1 and CDR2 (germline): SNHLY, FYNNEI. The CDR3 is made up of 15 amino acids. The V end was cut by 8 bases, the J end by 4 bases, with 15 bases between.